This T cell receptor beta chain is drawn from a study of shared clonotypes between healthy human individuals. Study-level background: Each donor contributed plates that comprised three CD4 naive, three CD4 memory, two CD8 naive and one CD8 memory.

The donors were adults (healthy and HIV-negative) with no recent acute infections or vaccinations. Negatively enriched CD4+ T cells were divided by CD45RA into naive and memory. V lost 0 bases and J lost 7; bases outside the gene matches: 3. Germline lookup yields CDR1 ENHRY and CDR2 SYGVKD. CDR3 length equals 16 residues. In the study's own analysis: ImmunoSEQ sequences covered only the junction and lacked quality scores; filtering therefore differed. TCRdb's table, derived via immunoSEQ multiplex PCR, lists solely in-frame clones and lacks some. That table furnishes V, J and clone size, whereas the DNA furnished D and trimming. This sample has approximately 2,000,000 clones, with approximately 90% found just once.

Sequences were obtained from naive CD4+ T cells from PBMCs. Subset specified: CD45RA+ positively selected. The clonotype originates from a man aged 18 to 30 in good health. Some clones in this sample may be carry-over from other donors' samples. The rearrangement uses TRBV10-3 and TRBJ2-1; TRBD2 matches 13 bases. The CDR3 spells CAISESGTSGINEQFF. Written as DNA, the CDR3 is TGTGCCATCAGTGAGTCCGGGACTAGCGGGATTAATGAGCAGTTCTTC.